These 6 T cell receptor beta chains were all obtained from the same sample, sequenced in a study of blood T cells in healthy people across ages (dated by TCRdb to between 2014 and 2017). Libraries were made using 5' RACE. The sample was run on an Illumina HiSeq 2500. A second 7 to 11 cycle PCR used a sample-barcoded 5' primer and a J-beta primer mix. Using fastp at Q25 and MiXCR, TCRdb reprocessed the public reads and kept productive beta chains. Rows with one shared CDR3 protein collapse into an entry with the most common genes and DNA. The sample includes some 890,000 distinct CDR3 sequences, with just under 30% observed a single time. The biggest ten clones account for around 9.6% of the sample. Separately, the same data were catalogued under a study of T cells of mothers and their children.

Sequencing was carried out using blood. Receptors were obtained from a woman aged 40 to 55 in good health.

This clonotype was picked up a small number of times. This chain uses TRBV28 with TRBJ2-1, with 10 bases fitting TRBD2. CDR3 size: 16 residues. CDR1 is MDHEN and CDR2 is SYDVKM in the germline V gene. V lost 2 bases, J lost 2 bases, and 3 bases stayed unmatched. CDR3 sequence (DNA): TGTGCCAGCAGTTTACTAGCGGGGGTTACCTACAATGAGCAGTTCTTC. This gives the protein CASSLLAGVTYNEQFF.

This clonotype has just a few counts. This rearrangement joins TRBV7-2 to TRBJ2-1; D unclear. The CDR3 has 14 residues. The V end lost 4 bases, the J end lost 11 bases, and 18 bases lay between the germline ends. CDR1 is SGHTA, CDR2 FQGNSA, per germline. The CDR3 loop is CASSSVSGRRKQFF. CDR3 in DNA: TGTGCCAGCAGCTCAGTCTCAGGACGCAGGAAGCAGTTCTTC.

This clonotype was counted a few times. The V call is TRBV7-2, the J call TRBJ2-3; 13 nucleotides match TRBD2. In germline, CDR1 is SGHTA, CDR2 FQGNSA. With V trimmed by 0 bases and J by 0 bases, 0 bases remained unmatched. The CDR3 is made up of 17 amino acids. The CDR3 coding sequence is TGTGCCAGCAGCTTAGCGGGACTAGCGGGGAGCACAGATACGCAGTATTTT. The encoded protein is CASSLAGLAGSTDTQYF.

The gene calls are TRBV24-1 and TRBJ2-5; D perhaps matches TRBD2 (6 bases). The germline V and J ends were trimmed by 8 bases and 0 bases, with 12 bases remaining between them. The length of the CDR3 is 14 residues. Germline loops: CDR1 KGHDR, CDR2 SFDVKD. The CDR3 loop reads CATNERANQETQYF. Written as DNA, the CDR3 is TGTGCCACCAATGAGCGGGCAAACCAAGAGACCCAGTACTTC.

The rearrangement uses TRBV20-1 and TRBJ1-6, with 9 bases lining up with TRBD1. The CDR3 is made up of 14 amino acids. Germline lookup yields CDR1 DFQATT and CDR2 SNEGSKA (reference sequence). Germline trimming cut 2 bases from V and 9 bases from J; bases unmatched to any gene: 5. The CDR3 reads CSARTDRGTSPLHF. In DNA, the CDR3 is TGCAGTGCTAGAACGGACAGGGGAACTTCACCCCTCCACTTT.

This clonotype has ten or more counts. J is TRBJ2-7 and V is TRBV29-1; 7 bases are a match to TRBD1. The germline V gene has CDR1 SQVTM and CDR2 ANQGSEA. V lost 4 bases and J lost 3; bases outside the gene matches: 6. There are 13 residues in the CDR3. The chain's CDR3 is CSVGKGQSYEQYF. CDR3 in DNA: TGCAGCGTTGGGAAGGGACAGAGCTACGAGCAGTACTTC.